The 10 T cell receptor beta chains reported below all come from one sample, sequenced in a study of tumor-infiltrating lymphocytes in primary liver carcinoma. Unsorted whole blood served as the source of blood RNA, and germline DNA was extracted as well. Constant-region priming of approximately 0.55 ug total RNA yielded TCR beta cDNA. A slightly modified ARM-PCR protocol with three nested multiplex PCR rounds produced these TCR beta libraries. Both of the initial two PCR rounds ran for approximately 11 cycles and employed TRBV1-TRBV30 forward primers alongside a C-beta reverse primer. TCRdb independently ran MiXCR on the multiplex PCR reads; one entry per CDR3 protein. The data show 300,000 to 350,000 distinct CDR3 sequences, roughly three fifths seen once. The sequenced sample consisted of peripheral blood. Receptors originate from a woman in her 30s with primary liver carcinoma and hepatitis B virus infection.

This rearrangement joins TRBV4-1 to TRBJ1-2, with D unclear. The V end lost 4 bases, the J end lost 0 bases, and 12 bases lay between the germline ends. Germline loops: CDR1 MGHRA, CDR2 YSYEKL. This CDR3 spans 15 amino acids. CDR3 amino acids: CASSPQTAANYGYTF. DNA for the CDR3: TGCGCCAGCAGCCCACAGACCGCAGCTAACTATGGCTACACCTTC.

Note on this clonotype: Germline is not matched at one junction end, which may reflect a read error. V usage is TRBV11-2 and J usage is TRBJ2-5; D unclear. From germline, CDR1 is SGHAT and CDR2 FQNNGV. The CDR3 consists of 13 residues. CDR3 DNA: TGTGGCAGCAGCCCACCGACGGAAGAGACCCAGTACTTC. Translated, it gives CGSSPPTEETQYF.

This sequence joins TRBV28 and TRBJ2-3; D is ambiguous. The germline V gene has CDR1 MDHEN and CDR2 SYDVKM. The CDR3 loop spans 15 amino acids. Trimming cost V 10 bases and J 1 base, with 18 bases left between them. CDR3 nucleotides: TGTGCCAACAGACCCATAGGCCTCGGCACAGATACGCAGTATTTT. It is translated as CANRPIGLGTDTQYF.

A note on this clonotype: Since a much larger clone is just one base distant, this may be a read error. V and J are TRBV29-1 and TRBJ2-7; D is undetermined. Looked up from germline, CDR1 is SQVTM and CDR2 is ANQGSEA. This CDR3 spans 12 amino acids. V lost 0 bases, J lost 4 bases, and 7 bases lay in between. The CDR3 DNA follows: TGCAGCGTTGAAGATGTGAGTTACGAGCAGTACTTC. Translating it yields CSVEDVSYEQYF.

The rearrangement links TRBV19 to TRBJ1-2; 7 bases agree with TRBD1. The trim removed 3 bases at V and 4 bases at J, leaving 8 bases unmatched. Germline values: CDR1 LNHDA, CDR2 SQIVND (reference sequence). This CDR3 has 15 amino acids. The CDR3 DNA is TGTGCCAGTAGTATGTACAGGGGACCCACCTATGGCTACACCTTC. Its translation is CASSMYRGPTYGYTF.

The CDR3 sequence: CASSPGQSQPQHF. The CDR3 region has the DNA TGTGCCAGCAGTCCTGGACAGAGTCAGCCCCAGCATTTT. The rearrangement links TRBV11-2 to TRBJ1-5; D may be TRBD1 (6 bases). CDR1 is SGHAT, CDR2 FQNNGV, per germline. Trimming removed 6 bases from V and 6 bases from J, with 12 bases in between. The CDR3 length is 13 residues.

In its sample, this clonotype was seen many times. This chain uses TRBV6-1 with TRBJ2-5, with D possibly matching TRBD1 (5 bases). The CDR3 is 15 amino acids. Germline CDR1 and CDR2: MNHNS and SASEGT. Trimming removed 4 bases from V and 3 bases from J, with 15 bases in between. CDR3 nucleotide sequence: TGTGCCAGCAGTGCCAACAGGCAGGAGAAAGAGACCCAGTACTTC. As protein: CASSANRQEKETQYF.

Remarks on this clonotype: This CDR3 fails to terminate in the conserved phenylalanine or tryptophan, so it likely reflects a read error. This sequence joins TRBV4-1 and TRBJ2-2, with TRBD2 as a possible D gene (6 bases). The CDR3 extends over 16 amino acids. Per germline, CDR1 MGHRA and CDR2 YSYEKL. V dropped 1 base and J dropped 4 bases, with 13 bases sitting between them. CDR3 amino acids: CASSQASRRATGELFL. CDR3 DNA: TGCGCCAGCAGCCAAGCGTCGAGGAGGGCCACCGGGGAGCTGTTTTTA.

This rearrangement joins TRBV6-2 or TRBV6-3 to TRBJ2-3, with unresolved D. The CDR3 loop spans 12 amino acids. V was shortened by 5 bases and J by 14 bases, with 17 bases between the two germline ends. Looked up from germline, CDR1 is MNHEY and CDR2 is SVGEGT. CDR3 DNA sequence: TGTGCCAGCAGTAGCACAACGGATACACTGTATTTT. Its translation: CASSSTTDTLYF.

The rearrangement uses TRBV19 and TRBJ2-7, with 7 nucleotides matching TRBD1. The trim removed 5 bases at V and 2 bases at J, leaving 9 bases unmatched. This CDR3 spans 15 amino acids. The germline gives CDR1 LNHDA, CDR2 SQIVND (reference sequence). CDR3 in DNA: TGTGCCAGTAGTCCATCCTCCGGGACAGCCTACGAGCAGTACTTC. Protein product: CASSPSSGTAYEQYF.